What follows describes a single T cell receptor (beta chain). This clone was observed a handful of times. Its antigen is still unknown. Per-nucleotide qualities are absent, and no much larger clonotype sits a single base away. Whole blood was collected in K2EDTA tubes by collaborating institutions according to the institutions' own protocols. For TCRbeta analysis, collaborators shipped samples as frozen whole blood, isolated PBMCs, or DNA extracted from either of those sample types. The junction shows trimming of 4 bases on V and 5 bases on J, and the gene matches do not reach 16 bases of it. The germline V gene gives CDR1 as MNHEY and CDR2 as SVGEGT. Including cysteine and phenylalanine, the CDR3 has 17 amino acids. Only the CDR3 portion is preserved as DNA: 51 bases, with reading frame beginning at the first base. These data come from a study of blood T cell repertoires in COVID-19 (dated by TCRdb to 2018 to 2020). Study-wide context: The collaborator samples originated in the United States, Italy and Spain and spanned the acute and convalescent phases of COVID-19. The prospective study material was composed of cDNA or gDNA derived from T cells, B-cell-depleted T cells, or PBMCs. HLA class I and class II types, where available, came from metadata supplied by the sample provider rather than from assay-based typing. Deeply sampled blood TCRbeta repertoires from subjects exposed to, actively infected with, or recovered from COVID-19 were included in the dataset. The samples were drawn from the first 160 participants of the ongoing ImmuneRACE study and from under 1,500 subjects provided by 6 global collaborators. A freely available public database, intended as a resource for researchers studying the immune response to SARS-CoV-2, is where the repertoires were released. The sample metadata nearly always contained a de-identified subject ID, COVID-19 status, age in years and sex. Results and caveats for the whole study, not just this receptor: The amount of clinical and demographic metadata varied by source and participant and was provided uncurated.

TCRbeta CDR3 regions were amplified from genomic DNA by means of the immunoSEQ Assay, a bias-controlled multiplex PCR. The study's processing was this. Within the assay, amplification of reference gene primers was used to estimate how many nucleated cells each sample contained. Sequence reads were collapsed and filtered to measure the absolute abundance of every unique TCRbeta CDR3 rearrangement. Productive Simpson clonality was computed per sample as the square root of Simpson's diversity index over productive rearrangements. The clones in this table, taken by TCRdb from immuneACCESS, are in-frame only. Not every clone is retained; where verified, under half of the shortfall comes from an unresolved V gene, and the cause of the rest is unknown. V, J and clone size reflect that table, while D and trimming were determined from the DNA. The sample table holds about 12,000 clones, of which less than 85% were seen once. The top ten clones comprise 21% of the sample.

The sequence links TRBV6-2 or TRBV6-3 to TRBJ2-7, with 8 bases in between that match TRBD1. Sequencing used peripheral blood. The TCR was taken from a human donor in a cohort sampled during active COVID-19. For the CDR3, the sequence is CASSSQGQDRDRHEQYF. The base sequence is TGTGCCAGCAGTTCCCAAGGCCAGGACAGGGATCGCCACGAGCAGTACTTC.